A selection of T cell receptor beta chains follows, all from one sample in a study of cytotoxic CD8 clonotypes in ibrutinib-treated CLL. The data were produced by immunoSEQ multiplex PCR, yet TCRdb's version contains in-frame clones alone and is incomplete. The repertoire consists of about 68,000 clones, with more than 60% occurring once and the leading ten covering roughly 6%. This specimen consisted of PBMCs, obtained after 12 months of ibrutinib treatment. These receptors were collected from a human donor with chronic lymphocytic leukemia. Each CDR3 is given with its conserved first and last residue. D genes are given only for firm matches. Some rows have no size entry. The others give once, few or many, or a class for an expanded clone.

TRBV2	15	NA	TRBJ1-2	TRBD1	TGTGCCAGCAGGGGGGACAGGGGGCGTAGGGATGGCTACACCTTC	CASRGDRGRRDGYTF
TRBV18	17	NA	TRBJ2-7	TRBD2	TGTGCCAGCTCACCGGGGACTAGCGGGGCTCTCTCCTACGAGCAGTACTTC	CASSPGTSGALSYEQYF
TRBV29-1	15	few	TRBJ1-5	TRBD1	TGCAGCGTTTATGTGTCAGGGGGGGTTGATCAGCCCCAGCATTTT	CSVYVSGGVDQPQHF
TRBV28	14	NA	TRBJ1-5	NA	TGTGCCAGCACCCTACAGGCCTACAATCAGCCCCAGCATTTT	CASTLQAYNQPQHF
TRBV5-6	15	few	TRBJ2-7	NA	TGTGCCAGCAGCGGGGGACGGTCGAGCTCCTACGAGCAGTACTTC	CASSGGRSSSYEQYF
TRBV13	11	many	TRBJ2-5	NA	TGTGCCAGCAGCTTTCGGGAGACCCAGTACTTC	CASSFRETQYF
TRBV2	13	few	TRBJ2-7	NA	TGTGCCAGCAGTGGTGGCAGATCCTACGAGCAGTACTTC	CASSGGRSYEQYF
TRBV5-4	14	NA	TRBJ2-6	NA	TGTGCCAGCAGCACCGAGGGGAGTGCCAACGTCCTGACTTTC	CASSTEGSANVLTF
TRBV27	13	NA	TRBJ2-7	NA	TGTGCCAGCAGAAGGGAAAGCTCCTACGAGCAGTACTTC	CASRRESSYEQYF
TRBV19	15	NA	TRBJ1-5	TRBD1	TGTGCCAGTAGTACGACAGGGGGCGGCACTCAGCCCCAGCATTTT	CASSTTGGGTQPQHF
TRBV6-5	13	NA	TRBJ2-3	NA	TGTGCCAGTCGGACATCTAGCACAGATACGCAGTATTTT	CASRTSSTDTQYF
TRBV5-6	13	NA	TRBJ2-1	NA	TGTGCCAGCAGACCCCCCGGGCGGGATGAGCAGTTCTTC	CASRPPGRDEQFF
TRBV19	15	NA	TRBJ1-2	TRBD1	TGTGCCACTACGGACAGGGGGTTAGCTAACTATGGCTACACCTTC	CATTDRGLANYGYTF
TRBV20-1	11	NA	TRBJ1-4	TRBD1	TGCAGTGCTAGATCCTTGGGACAGGGAAGTTTT	CSARSLGQGSF
TRBV2	18	few	TRBJ1-2	TRBD1	TGTGCCAGCAGTGAAGTCGGCGGGCAGGGGGCGGTTATGGATGGCTACACCTTC	CASSEVGGQGAVMDGYTF